The TCR beta chain under discussion was sequenced for a study of lymphopenia after photon versus proton radiotherapy. General study points: After the lymphocyte nadir, photon-treated repertoires showed oligoclonal expansion, especially of CD8+ Temra cells. Under photons, naive T cells and diversity fell while effector/memory populations rose. Larger post-nadir TCR diversity loss correlated inversely with survival in deceased patients. Better survival with proton therapy was suggested as possible, not demonstrated.

From germline, CDR1 is SGHNT and CDR2 YENEEA. V shed 5 bases and J 5 bases; nucleotides not matched to a gene: 7. This CDR3 comprises 16 residues. Concerning this clone: Its antigen is unidentified.

The assay was immunoSEQ multiplex PCR, and TCRdb's table has in-frame clones only and misses some. Here the sample spans about 4,500 clones, around 70% being singletons. The sample was peripheral blood, taken from a patient treated with proton-based radiotherapy. The chain links TRBV11-3 to TRBJ2-3; 13 bases fit TRBD2. The clonotype was recovered from a man older than 75 with esophageal cancer. CDR3 region: CASSPPGTSGEDTQYF. DNA of the CDR3: TGTGCCAGCAGCCCACCAGGGACTAGCGGGGAAGATACGCAGTATTTT. The full variable domain, completed using reference TRBV11-3 and TRBJ2-3, is EAGVVQSPRYKIIEKKQPVAFWCNPISGHNTLYWYLQNLGQGPELLIRYENEEAVDDSQLPKDRFSAERLKGVDSTLKIQPAELGDSAVYLCASSPPGTSGEDTQYFGPGTRLTVL.